The present T cell receptor beta chain was sequenced within a study of T cells in Graves' hyperthyroidism and ophthalmopathy. The definition of stable Graves' hyperthyroidism was no ophthalmopathy progression within 18 months. Regions amplified from RNA transcripts were the TCR beta CDR3 regions. The HTBI set primed first-round TCR CDR3 RT-PCR. TCRdb reprocessed the multiplex PCR reads with MiXCR, giving one entry per CDR3 protein. The repertoire holds 300,000 or so distinct CDR3 sequences, with 18% as singletons. This clonotype came up a few times. Its antigen remains unknown. Overall study results and limits: The blood repertoire included most of the expanded thyroid clonotypes above 0.001. Ophthalmopathy cases were set apart from stable hyperthyroidism by a 13 V-J model. Ophthalmopathy was identified by the model a median about 6 months ahead of onset.

The trim removed 4 bases at V and 5 bases at J, leaving 11 bases unmatched. The CDR3 is made up of 16 amino acids. Germline V lookup: CDR1 SGDLS, CDR2 YYNGEE. J is TRBJ1-4 and V is TRBV9, with TRBD1 matching over 7 bases. The clonotype originates from a woman aged 50 to 60 with Graves' hyperthyroidism. The sample taken for sequencing was blood. The CDR3 region has the DNA TGTGCCAGCAGCCCCCTTGACAGGGCGCCGAATGAAAAACTGTTTTTT. Amino acids: CASSPLDRAPNEKLFF.